Described below is a single TCR beta chain sequence and its context. The data belong to a study of shared clonotypes between healthy human individuals. CD4+ cell separation produced CD45RA+ naive and CD45RA-negative memory subsets. Method: immunoSEQ multiplex PCR; TCRdb's copy keeps in-frame clones and lacks some. The sample yields 2 million to 3 million clones, approximately 90% seen once. Per the germline V gene, CDR1 is SNHLY and CDR2 is FYNNEI. V shed 4 bases, J shed 8 bases, and the junction held 7 bases outside the gene matches. The CDR3 spans 14 residues. The material sequenced was naive CD4+ T cells sorted from blood. Subset: CD45RA+ positively selected. The TCR comes from a man younger than 35 in good health. The J gene is TRBJ1-4, the V gene TRBV2, with TRBD1 identical over 7 bases. The CDR3 reads CASSGNRGVEKLFF. CDR3 bases: TGTGCCAGCAGTGGAAACAGGGGTGTCGAAAAACTGTTTTTT.